A selection of T cell receptor beta chains follows, all from one sample in a study of cytomegalovirus exposure and HLA in healthy donors. Assay: immunoSEQ multiplex PCR; the TCRdb copy retains only in-frame clones and omits some. The sample consists of under 150,000 clones, roughly 80% of them appearing once. The sequenced material came from PBMCs. These receptors came from a man in his forties or fifties in good health and CMV-seropositive. CDR3s include the opening cysteine and the closing phenylalanine or tryptophan. The D gene is left open where the match is weak. Some rows have no size entry. The others give once, few or many, or a class for an expanded clone.

j_gene,d_gene,v_gene,abundance,CDR3nt,CDR3aa
TRBJ2-5,TRBD2,TRBV30,few,TGTGCCTGGAGTGTATGGGCGGGACTAGCGGGAATCCAAGAGACCCAGTACTTC,CAWSVWAGLAGIQETQYF
TRBJ2-1,TRBD2,TRBV5-1,NA,TGCGCCAGCAGCCACAATGCCCGTAGCGGGGCGGGGCAGTTCTTC,CASSHNARSGAGQFF
TRBJ2-4,NA,TRBV27,NA,TGTGCCAGCAGCCCTCTACAGGGTGCGGCCAAAAACATTCAGTACTTC,CASSPLQGAAKNIQYF
TRBJ1-2,TRBD1,TRBV28,NA,TGTGCCAGCAGTACAACGGACAGGGCCGACTATGGCTACACCTTC,CASSTTDRADYGYTF
TRBJ2-1,NA,TRBV5-6,NA,TGTGCCAGCAGCTTTAGCGGTAATGAGCAGTTCTTC,CASSFSGNEQFF
TRBJ1-5,NA,TRBV30,NA,TGTGCCTGGTCCAGGGGATACCAGCCCCAGCATTTT,CAWSRGYQPQHF
TRBJ2-1,NA,TRBV15,NA,TGTGCCACCAGCAGAGGCTTCGGCAATGAGCAGTTCTTC,CATSRGFGNEQFF
TRBJ2-7,NA,TRBV18,few,TGTGCCAGCTCATTGCAACAAGACTCCTACGAGCAGTACTTC,CASSLQQDSYEQYF
TRBJ2-2,NA,TRBV18,once,TGTGCCAGCTCACCTGGACAGATCACCGGGGAGCTGTTTTTT,CASSPGQITGELFF
TRBJ2-7,NA,TRBV5-1,NA,TGCGCCAGCAGCTTGTCTTGGGAGCTCCGCGAGCAGTACTTC,CASSLSWELREQYF
TRBJ2-7,NA,TRBV6-5,NA,TGTGCCACCTCCCGACAGGGAGGCTCCTACGAGCAGTACTTC,CATSRQGGSYEQYF
TRBJ2-5,TRBD1,TRBV30,NA,TGTGCCTGGAGTGCCGGACAGGGGGACAGGGAGACCCAGTACTTC,CAWSAGQGDRETQYF
TRBJ2-6,NA,TRBV5-5,NA,TGTGCCAGCAGTACCAGGGAAAGTGGGGCCAACGTCCTGACTTTC,CASSTRESGANVLTF
TRBJ1-2,NA,TRBV19,few,TGTGCCAGTAGTATGGCCCCAGCTAACTATGGCTACACCTTC,CASSMAPANYGYTF
TRBJ2-1,TRBD2,TRBV7-9,once,TGTGCCAGCAGCTTAGAGACTAGCGATGAGCAGTTCTTC,CASSLETSDEQFF
TRBJ2-1,NA,TRBV11-2,NA,TGTGCCAGCAGCACTAAACGGACAGTTACCTACAATGAGCAGTTCTTC,CASSTKRTVTYNEQFF
TRBJ2-3,NA,TRBV9,NA,TGTGCCAGCTCGAGAGGAGATACGCAGTATTTT,CASSRGDTQYF
TRBJ2-6,TRBD1,TRBV7-9,NA,TGTGCCAGCAGCCCGACAGGGGGAAACTCTGGGGCCAACGTCCTGACTTTC,CASSPTGGNSGANVLTF
TRBJ1-2,TRBD1,TRBV6-5,NA,TGTGCCAGCAGTTGGGGACAGGGCGGTGGCTACACCTTC,CASSWGQGGGYTF
TRBJ2-1,TRBD1,TRBV27,once,TGTGCCAGCAGTTTATCGAGCAGGGGGTCCTACAATGAGCAGTTCTTC,CASSLSSRGSYNEQFF
TRBJ1-6,NA,TRBV30,NA,TGTGCCTGGAGCCAGACAGGAATCAATTCACCCCTCCACTTT,CAWSQTGINSPLHF
TRBJ1-4,TRBD1,TRBV5-1,NA,TGCGCCAGCAGCTTATCGACAGGGCGTGAAAAACTGTTTTTT,CASSLSTGREKLFF
TRBJ1-1,NA,TRBV7-9,NA,TGTGCCAGCAGCCGGGACACTGAAGCTTTCTTT,CASSRDTEAFF
TRBJ1-3,NA,TRBV5-1,NA,TGCGCCAGCAGCGAATCACAGTCTGGAAACACCATATATTTT,CASSESQSGNTIYF
TRBJ1-6,TRBD1,TRBV7-3,NA,TGTGCCAGCAGCTTGGGGACAGACAATTCACCCCTCCACTTT,CASSLGTDNSPLHF
TRBJ1-1,NA,TRBV2,NA,TGTGCCAGCAGTTCTGAGGCAGGGGAAGCTTTCTTT,CASSSEAGEAFF
TRBJ1-2,TRBD1,TRBV6-1,NA,TGTGCCAGCAGTGCGACAGGGGACTATGGCTACACCTTC,CASSATGDYGYTF